These 3 T cell receptor beta chains were sequenced from one sample in a study of PD-L1 blockade in urothelial cancer. Libraries were prepared by immunoSEQ multiplex PCR; TCRdb keeps only in-frame clonotypes and omits some of them. The profile covers around 120,000 clones, with about 85% appearing a single time and roughly 2.2% taken by the ten largest. The sample here was PBMCs, taken around atezolizumab (anti-PD-L1) treatment. The receptors shown here come from a man between 50 and 59 years old with urothelial cancer.

The chain is built from TRBV18 and TRBJ2-6; possibly TRBD2 for D (5 bases). The CDR3 runs 16 residues. Germline CDR1 KGHSH, CDR2 LQKENI. Between the trimmed V and J ends, which lost 6 bases and 0 bases, there was a span of 12 bases. The CDR3 nucleotides read TGTGCCAGCTCTCTGGGAGTCCTCTCTGGGGCCAACGTCCTGACTTTC. Translating gives CASSLGVLSGANVLTF. Together with reference TRBV18 and TRBJ2-6, the CDR3 gives the full variable domain: NAGVMQNPRHLVRRRGQEARLRCSPMKGHSHVYWYRQLPEEGLKFMVYLQKENIIDESGMPKERFSAEFPKEGPSILRIQQVVRGDSAAYFCASSLGVLSGANVLTFGAGSRLTVL.

The rearrangement uses TRBV30 and TRBJ1-2; D is unresolved. The V gene's germline CDR1 is GTSNPN and CDR2 SVGIG (reference sequence). The CDR3 loop spans 14 amino acids. V was trimmed by 0 bases and J by 3 bases, leaving 11 bases between them. Written as DNA, the CDR3 is TGTGCCTGGAGTGTGCGAGGAGTTGACTATGGCTACACCTTC. The encoded protein is CAWSVRGVDYGYTF.

The CDR3 DNA reads TGTGCCAGCTCACCACCGAATGCCGTACTTTGGTCTAGCACAGATACGCAGTATTTT. Protein: CASSPPNAVLWSSTDTQYF. The chain carries TRBV18 and TRBJ2-3; D ambiguous. Germline CDR1 KGHSH, CDR2 LQKENI. The V end lost 0 bases, the J end lost 0 bases, and 19 bases lay between the germline ends. The CDR3 has 19 residues. Combining the CDR3 with reference TRBV18 and TRBJ2-3 gives the whole variable domain NAGVMQNPRHLVRRRGQEARLRCSPMKGHSHVYWYRQLPEEGLKFMVYLQKENIIDESGMPKERFSAEFPKEGPSILRIQQVVRGDSAAYFCASSPPNAVLWSSTDTQYFGPGTRLTVL.